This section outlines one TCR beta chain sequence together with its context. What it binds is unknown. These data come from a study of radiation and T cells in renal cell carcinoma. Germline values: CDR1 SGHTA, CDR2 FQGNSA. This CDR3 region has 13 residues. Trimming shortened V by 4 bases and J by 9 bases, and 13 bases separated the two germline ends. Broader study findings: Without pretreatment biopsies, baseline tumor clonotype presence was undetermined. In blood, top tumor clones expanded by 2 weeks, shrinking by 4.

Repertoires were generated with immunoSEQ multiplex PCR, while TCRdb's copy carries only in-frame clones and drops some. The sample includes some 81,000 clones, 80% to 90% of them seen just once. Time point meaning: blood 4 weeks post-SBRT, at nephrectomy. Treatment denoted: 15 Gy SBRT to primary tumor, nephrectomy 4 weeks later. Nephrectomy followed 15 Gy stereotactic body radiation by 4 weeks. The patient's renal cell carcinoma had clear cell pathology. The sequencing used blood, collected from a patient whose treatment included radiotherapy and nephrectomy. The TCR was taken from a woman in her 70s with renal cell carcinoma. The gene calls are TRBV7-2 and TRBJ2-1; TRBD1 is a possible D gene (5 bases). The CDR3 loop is CASSSEQESEQFF. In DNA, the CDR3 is TGTGCCAGCAGCTCAGAACAGGAATCTGAGCAGTTCTTC.